These 13 T cell receptor beta chains were sequenced from one sample in a study of CD8+ T cells in alopecia areata. The treatment here: oral pan-JAK inhibitor, 5-10 mg twice daily. RNA, once extracted, was reverse transcribed into cDNA for use as the sequencing template. Produced via immunoSEQ multiplex PCR; TCRdb's table is partial and in-frame only. The repertoire consists of about 180,000 clones, with about 53% occurring once and the leading ten covering less than 14%. The source material was CD8+ T cells sorted from blood, sampled at week 24, from a patient treated with tofacitinib. The receptors come from a human donor with alopecia areata.

The genes are TRBV5-6 and TRBJ2-5; 11 nucleotides agree with TRBD2. The trim removed 3 bases at V and 1 base at J, leaving 5 bases unmatched. Germline V gene data show CDR1 as SGHDT and CDR2 as YYEEEE. CDR3 length equals 16 residues. CDR3 in DNA: TGTGCCAGCAGCTCTACTAGCGGGGGCCTCCAAGAGACCCAGTACTTC. This encodes CASSSTSGGLQETQYF.

This clone appeared a single time. This sequence joins TRBV29-1 and TRBJ1-2; D call uncertain. The ends were cut back, 0 bases at V and 3 bases at J, with 8 bases in the middle. The germline V gene has CDR1 SQVTM and CDR2 ANQGSEA. The CDR3 is 13 amino acids. The CDR3 bases are TGCAGCGTTGAAGACGACGGATACTATGGCTACACCTTC. Protein: CSVEDDGYYGYTF. Full variable domain (remainder filled in from reference TRBV29-1 and TRBJ1-2): SAVISQKPSRDICQRGTSLTIQCQVDSQVTMMFWYRQQPGQSLTLIATANQGSEATYESGFVIDKFPISRPNLTFSTLTVSNMSPEDSSIYLCSVEDDGYYGYTFGSGTRLTVV.

V and J are TRBV13 and TRBJ2-1; D assignment may be TRBD1 or TRBD2 (5 bases each). The V gene lost 0 bases and the J gene lost 5 bases, with 8 bases spanning the gap. The CDR3 runs 14 residues. Germline values: CDR1 PRHDT, CDR2 FYEKMQ (reference sequence). The DNA of the CDR3 is TGTGCCAGCAGCTTAGGGGGACCGAACAATGAGCAGTTCTTC. Residues: CASSLGGPNNEQFF. Together with reference TRBV13 and TRBJ2-1, the CDR3 gives the full variable domain: AAGVIQSPRHLIKEKRETATLKCYPIPRHDTVYWYQQGPGQDPQFLISFYEKMQSDKGSIPDRFSAQQFSDYHSELNMSSLELGDSALYFCASSLGGPNNEQFFGPGTRLTVL.

The chain uses TRBV10-3 and TRBJ2-7; the D gene is possibly TRBD1 (6 bases). The germline CDR1 and CDR2 sequences are ENHRY and SYGVKD. This CDR3 contains 13 residues. Trimming removed 4 bases from V and 6 bases from J, with 13 bases in between. DNA of the CDR3: TGTGCCATCAGTGCTGGGGCAGGGGCCGAGCAGTACTTC. Translated, it gives CAISAGAGAEQYF.

This clone was seen a few times. The chain joins TRBV29-1 to TRBJ2-2; 11 nucleotides match TRBD2. Germline V gene sequence: CDR1 SQVTM, CDR2 ANQGSEA. This CDR3 is built from 17 residues. The V and J ends lost 6 bases and 0 bases, in that order; junction bases with no gene match: 9. The CDR3 reads CSVRLAGNFANTGELFF. The CDR3 nucleotides are TGCAGCGTACGACTAGCGGGGAATTTCGCGAACACCGGGGAGCTGTTTTTT.

This chain joins TRBV7-9 and TRBJ2-5, with D possibly being TRBD1 (6 bases). This CDR3 comprises 14 residues. Germline V CDR1 and CDR2: SEHNR, FQNEAQ (reference sequence). The ends were cut back, 5 bases at V and 2 bases at J, with 12 bases in the middle. The CDR3 DNA reads as TGTGCCAGCAGCACCCGGACAGAGCAAGAGACCCAGTACTTC. Translating it yields CASSTRTEQETQYF.

The V gene is TRBV15, the J gene TRBJ2-7, with TRBD1 matching over 8 bases. CDR3 size: 15 residues. V gave up 2 bases and J gave up 0 bases; unmatched junction bases: 3. Germline CDR1 and CDR2: LNHNV and YYDKDF (reference sequence). CDR3 sequence reads: CATSRPGTGSYEQYF. In DNA form, the CDR3 reads TGTGCCACCAGCAGACCCGGGACAGGCTCCTACGAGCAGTACTTC.

The rearrangement links TRBV2 to TRBJ2-3, with 10 positions matching TRBD2. The CDR3 length is 16 residues. The germline CDR1 and CDR2 sequences are SNHLY and FYNNEI. The ends lost 3 bases at V and 4 bases at J; junction bases unmatched: 7. The CDR3 sequence is CASSEGAGGNPDTQYF. As DNA, the CDR3 is TGTGCCAGCAGTGAGGGAGCGGGGGGGAACCCAGATACGCAGTATTTT.

This clone was detected once. The gene calls are TRBV20-1 and TRBJ2-1; D ambiguous. CDR3 size: 11 residues. Germline V gene lookup returns CDR1 DFQATT and CDR2 SNEGSKA (reference sequence). V shed 3 bases and J shed 5 bases, with 5 bases lying between them. CDR3 loop: CSARGNNEQFF. CDR3 nucleotide sequence: TGCAGTGCTAGGGGGAACAATGAGCAGTTCTTC.

The chain uses TRBV2 and TRBJ2-3; 7 bases are shared with TRBD2. The V gene end was trimmed by 6 bases and the J gene end by 0 bases; junction bases not matched to a gene: 6. The germline V gene encodes CDR1 SNHLY and CDR2 FYNNEI. The CDR3 has 15 residues. The CDR3 DNA reads as TGTGCCAGCAGGGGGGGGAGTTCTAGCACAGATACGCAGTATTTT. Encoded protein: CASRGGSSSTDTQYF.

In its sample, this clone was seen many times. The rearrangement uses TRBV6-6 and TRBJ2-1; possibly TRBD2 for D (5 bases). The CDR3 is 14 amino acids. The V end lost 4 bases, the J end lost 5 bases, and 12 bases lay between the germline ends. In germline, CDR1 is MNHNY, CDR2 SVGAGI (reference sequence). This chain's CDR3 is CASSSRGSDNEQFF. CDR3 nucleotides: TGTGCCAGCAGTTCACGGGGATCAGACAATGAGCAGTTCTTC.

The V call is TRBV27, the J call TRBJ1-4; 7 nucleotides match TRBD1. The CDR3 totals 14 residues. J gave up 11 bases and V 0 bases, and 6 bases lay outside the gene matches. Germline lookup yields CDR1 MNHEY and CDR2 SMNVEV (reference sequence). The CDR3 is CASSLSGRGRKLFF. CDR3 DNA: TGTGCCAGCAGTTTATCCGGGAGGGGGCGGAAACTGTTTTTT.

This clone was counted between two and nine times. The chain uses TRBV2 and TRBJ1-5; D call uncertain. The germline V and J ends were trimmed by 3 bases and 10 bases, with 13 bases remaining between them. This CDR3 is built from 13 residues. Germline values: CDR1 SNHLY, CDR2 FYNNEI. The CDR3 nucleotides are TGTGCCAGCAGTGATTCATGGGGTGATCCCCAGCATTTT. Translated: CASSDSWGDPQHF.